This T cell receptor (beta chain) was profiled in a study of blood T cells in healthy people across ages. Together with a sample-barcoded 5' primer, a J-beta primer mix was included in a second PCR lasting about 7 to 11 cycles. One entry per CDR3 protein, called by TCRdb with MiXCR from the 5' RACE reads. The table lists about 940,000 distinct CDR3 sequences, roughly 52% of them singletons. Trimming stripped 7 bases from V and 11 bases from J, with 20 bases between. This CDR3 is 13 amino acids long. Germline lookup yields CDR1 SGHTA and CDR2 FQGNSA. Sequencing input: blood. The rearrangement uses TRBV7-2 and TRBJ2-5, with TRBD1 as a possible D gene (6 bases). The receptor was derived from a young man in good health. The CDR3 reads CASTPGATIEQYF. CDR3 DNA: TGTGCCAGCACCCCAGGGGCTACCATTGAGCAGTACTTC.